The 31 T cell receptor beta chains below come from one sample, sequenced in a study of a mutant IDH1 vaccine in newly diagnosed glioma. Assay used: immunoSEQ multiplex PCR; TCRdb lists only in-frame clones, some missing. The sample carries 45,000 to 55,000 clones, about nine tenths recorded once. Documented time point: baseline, week 1 (first vaccination visit). Indicated treatment: pre-vaccination baseline after standard-of-care therapy. The material sequenced was PBMCs, taken from a glioma patient treated with radiotherapy, temozolomide or both. The receptors shown here come from a man aged 35 to 55 with glioma.

The CDR3 region has the DNA TGCGCCAGCAGCTTAGCGGTTACTAGCACAGATACGCAGTATTTT. Translating it yields CASSLAVTSTDTQYF. The chain employs TRBV5-1 and TRBJ2-3, with a weak D call TRBD2 (5 bases). V was trimmed by 2 bases and J by 0 bases, leaving 10 bases between them. CDR1 and CDR2 from the germline V gene are SGHRS and YFSETQ. This CDR3 region has 15 residues.

Notes on this clone: The same CDR3 also results from other DNA sequences found in this sample. The chain has TRBV27 and TRBJ1-1; 10 bases are a match to TRBD1. Germline V CDR1 and CDR2: MNHEY, SMNVEV (reference sequence). This CDR3 spans 16 amino acids. V was clipped by 5 bases and J by 6 bases; unmatched bases: 12. CDR3 nucleotide sequence: TGTGCCAGCAGTGCTGGACAGGGGGTGCCGGACCCTGAAGCTTTCTTT. This encodes CASSAGQGVPDPEAFF.

The rearrangement joins TRBV14 to TRBJ1-3; D is possibly TRBD1 (5 bases). Looked up from germline, CDR1 is SGHDN and CDR2 is FVKESK. Trimming removed 1 base from V and 0 bases from J, with 22 bases in between. The CDR3 spans 20 residues. The chain's CDR3 is CASSQGPTLFPTVSGNTIYF. CDR3 bases: TGTGCCAGCAGCCAAGGTCCCACTCTGTTCCCGACAGTCTCTGGAAACACCATATATTTT.

The chain joins TRBV4-1 to TRBJ1-4, with no clear D. The CDR3 is 12 amino acids. In germline, CDR1 is MGHRA, CDR2 YSYEKL. The V and J ends lost 4 bases and 8 bases respectively, with 8 bases between them. The CDR3 region is CASSLVGEKLFF. The CDR3 nucleotides are TGCGCCAGCAGCCTCGTCGGGGAAAAACTGTTTTTT.

This clone was seen a single time. This chain joins TRBV19 and TRBJ2-1; 12 nucleotides agree with TRBD2. The CDR3 sequence is 14 residues long. The ends lost 6 bases at V and 9 bases at J; junction bases unmatched: 6. CDR1 is LNHDA, CDR2 SQIVND, per germline (reference sequence). The CDR3 DNA reads TGTGCCAGTAGCCTAGCGGGAGGGCCCGGTGAGCAGTTCTTC. It translates to CASSLAGGPGEQFF.

This clone appeared a single time. The rearrangement joins TRBV27 to TRBJ1-2, with a tentative D call TRBD1 (5 bases). From germline, CDR1 is MNHEY and CDR2 SMNVEV (reference sequence). The ends were cut back, 5 bases at V and 4 bases at J, with 14 bases in the middle. This CDR3 has 14 residues. The CDR3 reads CASSRDGSGYGYTF. CDR3 nucleotide sequence: TGTGCCAGCAGTCGGGACGGATCGGGCTATGGCTACACCTTC.

This clone was seen only once. The chain recombines TRBV5-1 with TRBJ2-5, with 7 nucleotides matching TRBD2. The CDR3 length is 15 residues. After removal of 5 bases from V and 5 bases from J, the junction contained 12 bases not matched to a gene. CDR1 and CDR2 from the germline V gene are SGHRS and YFSETQ. In nucleotides, the CDR3 is TGCGCCAGCAGAAAAACGGCGGGAGTTGGGGAGACCCAGTACTTC. Amino acids: CASRKTAGVGETQYF.

V and J are TRBV11-3 and TRBJ2-7; D gene ambiguous. Germline-derived CDR1 and CDR2 are SGHNT and YENEEA. There are 13 residues in the CDR3. Trimming took off 4 bases at V and 2 bases at J, with 9 bases between the two ends. The CDR3 nucleotides read TGTGCCAGCAGCTACCGACCCACCTACGAGCAGTACTTC. It specifies CASSYRPTYEQYF.

The V call is TRBV10-3, the J call TRBJ1-1; D remains ambiguous. The germline CDR1 and CDR2 sequences are ENHRY and SYGVKD. CDR3 length equals 16 residues. V was pared by 0 bases and J by 5 bases, with 16 bases between. CDR3 DNA: TGTGCCATCAGTGAGTCGTTCTTAGGGAGAACAACTGAAGCTTTCTTT. This encodes CAISESFLGRTTEAFF.

This chain connects TRBV2 to TRBJ1-4, with TRBD1 matching 8 bases. The CDR3 is 17 residues long. Looked up from germline, CDR1 is SNHLY and CDR2 is FYNNEI. V dropped 4 bases and J dropped 0; count of bases not matched to a gene: 7. CDR3 amino acids: CASSGRQGLATNEKLFF. The CDR3 nucleotides read TGTGCCAGCAGTGGGAGACAGGGGCTAGCAACTAATGAAAAACTGTTTTTT. Based on the CDR3 plus reference TRBV2 and TRBJ1-4, the full variable domain is EPEVTQTPSHQVTQMGQEVILRCVPISNHLYFYWYRQILGQKVEFLVSFYNNEISEKSEIFDDQFSVERPDGSNFTLKIRSTKLEDSAMYFCASSGRQGLATNEKLFFGSGTQLSVL.

CDR3 residues: CASRQRGSSSYEQYF. The CDR3 DNA follows: TGCGCCAGCAGGCAACGGGGTTCCAGCTCCTACGAGCAGTACTTC. This sequence joins TRBV5-1 and TRBJ2-7; TRBD2 might be the D (5 bases). Germline values: CDR1 SGHRS, CDR2 YFSETQ. The germline V and J ends were trimmed by 5 bases and 0 bases, with 15 bases remaining between them. The CDR3 is 15 residues long.

V and J are TRBV19 and TRBJ1-5; tentative D call: TRBD1 (5 bases). The CDR3 covers 13 residues. The ends were cut back, 5 bases at V and 7 bases at J, with 12 bases in the middle. Germline V CDR1 and CDR2: LNHDA, SQIVND (reference sequence). In DNA form, the CDR3 reads TGTGCCAGTAGTTCGCAGGGATTCCAGCCCCAGCATTTT. This translates into CASSSQGFQPQHF.

The chain joins TRBV2 to TRBJ2-7; D unresolved. Germline loops: CDR1 SNHLY, CDR2 FYNNEI. Deletions cut 1 base from V and 8 bases from J, with 18 bases between. The CDR3 is 15 amino acids. The DNA of the CDR3 is TGTGCCAGCAGTGAAGGGATAGGTCAGTTTAGAAAGCAGTACTTC. Translated: CASSEGIGQFRKQYF.

The gene calls are TRBV4-1 and TRBJ2-1; unclear D gene. CDR1 and CDR2 (germline): MGHRA, YSYEKL. The CDR3 length is 15 residues. Trimming took 0 bases from V and 1 from J, leaving 7 bases between them. Here the CDR3 reads CASSQEYQSYNEQFF. The CDR3 bases are TGCGCCAGCAGCCAAGAATATCAGTCCTACAATGAGCAGTTCTTC.

The rearrangement uses TRBV27 and TRBJ2-1; no clear D gene. Trimming shortened V by 3 bases and J by 4 bases, and 7 bases separated the two germline ends. In germline, CDR1 is MNHEY, CDR2 SMNVEV (reference sequence). CDR3 length: 13 residues. CDR3 sequence (DNA): TGTGCCAGCAGTTTTAGGGAATACAATGAGCAGTTCTTC. As protein: CASSFREYNEQFF.

The V gene is TRBV9, the J gene TRBJ2-2; D is possibly TRBD2 (6 bases). The CDR3 sequence is 15 residues long. Between the trimmed V and J ends, which lost 3 bases and 6 bases, there was a span of 15 bases. CDR1 is SGDLS and CDR2 is YYNGEE in the germline V gene. The CDR3 loop reads CASSASLTSPGELFF. CDR3 nucleotides: TGTGCCAGCAGCGCCTCCCTTACTAGCCCCGGGGAGCTGTTTTTT.

This sequence joins TRBV28 and TRBJ2-5; no definite D call. CDR3 length equals 13 residues. CDR1 is MDHEN, CDR2 SYDVKM, per germline. Deletions cut 6 bases from V and 0 bases from J, with 8 bases between. CDR3 bases: TGTGCCAGCAGGCCGGGCCACCAAGAGACCCAGTACTTC. It translates to CASRPGHQETQYF. The whole variable domain, remainder taken from reference TRBV28 and TRBJ2-5, is DVKVTQSSRYLVKRTGEKVFLECVQDMDHENMFWYRQDPGLGLRLIYFSYDVKMKEKGDIPEGYSVSREKKERFSLILESASTNQTSMYLCASRPGHQETQYFGPGTRLLVL.

This chain connects TRBV11-2 to TRBJ1-5; D is perhaps TRBD1 (6 bases). The germline CDR1 and CDR2 sequences are SGHAT and FQNNGV. Trimming removed 4 bases from V and 8 bases from J, with 15 bases in between. The CDR3 is made up of 14 amino acids. CDR3 sequence: CASSSTGPGEPQHF. CDR3 DNA sequence: TGTGCCAGCAGCTCGACAGGCCCAGGGGAGCCCCAGCATTTT.

The CDR3 here is CASNLAGAETQYF. The CDR3 region has the DNA TGTGCCAGCAATCTAGCGGGAGCAGAGACCCAGTACTTC. The chain uses TRBV7-8 and TRBJ2-5, with 10 bases lining up with TRBD2. The CDR3 length is 13 residues. Unmatched junction bases numbered 3, after V lost 7 bases and J lost 4 bases. CDR1 is SGHVS and CDR2 is FQNEAQ in the germline V gene.

The V call is TRBV7-9, the J call TRBJ2-5; TRBD2 agrees at 8 bases. The CDR3 loop spans 14 amino acids. The V segment lost 7 bases and the J segment 4 bases; nucleotides outside the gene matches: 8. The V gene's germline CDR1 is SEHNR and CDR2 FQNEAQ (reference sequence). This chain's CDR3 is CASTSGLVAETQYF. CDR3 nucleotides: TGTGCCAGCACATCGGGACTAGTAGCAGAGACCCAGTACTTC.

The rearrangement uses TRBV5-1 and TRBJ2-7, with TRBD2 identical over 7 bases. Germline CDR1 reads SGHRS; CDR2 reads YFSETQ. Germline trimming cut 4 bases from V and 3 bases from J; bases unmatched to any gene: 10. The CDR3 length is 15 residues. The CDR3 spells CASSRLADPIYEQYF. CDR3 DNA sequence: TGCGCCAGCAGCAGACTAGCCGACCCTATCTACGAGCAGTACTTC.

The rearrangement links TRBV27 to TRBJ1-5; D is ambiguous. Trimming pared 3 bases from V and 7 bases from J, leaving 16 bases between. The germline V gene has CDR1 MNHEY and CDR2 SMNVEV (reference sequence). The CDR3 totals 15 residues. The CDR3 is CASSLPTHLGQPQHF. For the CDR3, the DNA is TGTGCCAGCAGTTTGCCCACCCACCTAGGGCAGCCCCAGCATTTT.

CDR3 sequence (DNA): TGTGCCAGCAGCCACGAGGGTTACGAGCAGTACTTC. Translating gives CASSHEGYEQYF. This chain links TRBV7-8 with TRBJ2-7, with D possibly being TRBD2 (5 bases). Trimming removed 5 bases from V and 4 bases from J, with 9 bases in between. From germline, CDR1 is SGHVS and CDR2 FQNEAQ. CDR3 length: 12 amino acids.

The V call is TRBV19, the J call TRBJ1-2, with TRBD1 as a possible D gene (6 bases). Germline CDR1 LNHDA, CDR2 SQIVND (reference sequence). The CDR3 extends over 12 amino acids. Trimming took off 4 bases at V and 8 bases at J, with 11 bases between the two ends. The CDR3 nucleotides are TGTGCCAGTAGTAACAGGGATCGGGGCTACACCTTC. This codes for CASSNRDRGYTF.

This clone was detected only once. V is TRBV6-4 and J is TRBJ2-1, with TRBD2 matching 10 bases. Germline assignment: CDR1 MRHNA and CDR2 SNTAGT. The V and J ends lost 6 bases and 0 bases, in that order; junction bases with no gene match: 14. CDR3 length equals 19 residues. The CDR3 region is CASSKAGGVPGGSYNEQFF. DNA of the CDR3: TGTGCCAGCAGCAAAGCGGGAGGGGTCCCTGGGGGCTCCTACAATGAGCAGTTCTTC.

The V gene is TRBV5-1, the J gene TRBJ2-5, with 8 bases that match TRBD1. Trimming at V came to 4 bases and at J to 4 bases, leaving 12 bases not matched to a gene. The CDR3 contains 16 residues. CDR1 SGHRS and CDR2 YFSETQ come from the germline V gene. The CDR3 coding sequence is TGCGCCAGCAGCCTTCCCCCAGGGGGCCTAGGAGAGACCCAGTACTTC. Encoded protein: CASSLPPGGLGETQYF.

With regard to this clone: Compared with germline, one end of the junction differs, possibly owing to a read error. The chain recombines TRBV7-3 with TRBJ1-2; the match to TRBD1 covers 8 bases. This CDR3 contains 13 residues. Germline V gene sequence: CDR1 SGHTA, CDR2 FQGTGA. The CDR3 loop is CANSQTGEYGYTF. CDR3 coding DNA: TGTGCCAACAGCCAGACAGGGGAATATGGCTACACCTTC.

The chain carries TRBV9 and TRBJ1-1, with D tentatively TRBD1 (6 bases). This CDR3 has 14 amino acids. The ends were cut back, 4 bases at V and 1 base at J, with 11 bases in the middle. Germline values: CDR1 SGDLS, CDR2 YYNGEE. The CDR3 DNA reads TGTGCCAGCAGCTCGGGACACCCGAACACTGAAGCTTTCTTT. Its translation is CASSSGHPNTEAFF. Full variable domain (missing parts from reference TRBV9 and TRBJ1-1): DSGVTQTPKHLITATGQRVTLRCSPRSGDLSVYWYQQSLDQGLQFLIQYYNGEERAKGNILERFSAQQFPDLHSELNLSSLELGDSALYFCASSSGHPNTEAFFGQGTRLTVV.

This chain links TRBV2 with TRBJ1-3; TRBD1 might be the D (5 bases). The CDR3 contains 17 residues. Germline V CDR1 and CDR2: SNHLY, FYNNEI. V shed 3 bases and J shed 2 bases, with 17 bases lying between them. CDR3 amino acids: CASSDRQGGIPGNTIYF. The CDR3 bases are TGTGCCAGCAGTGATCGGCAGGGTGGGATTCCTGGAAACACCATATATTTT.

V is TRBV13 and J is TRBJ2-3; 8 bases fit TRBD2. The germline V gene encodes CDR1 PRHDT and CDR2 FYEKMQ (reference sequence). The ends lost 3 bases at V and 4 bases at J; junction bases unmatched: 6. The CDR3 covers 15 residues. CDR3 bases: TGTGCCAGCAGCTTTAGCGGGAAAAGCGCAGATACGCAGTATTTT. Translation gives CASSFSGKSADTQYF.

This clone was observed a handful of times. The CDR3 nucleotides read TGTGCCAGCACCTGGGGGTTACGGGGGGCCTACAATGAGCAGTTCTTC. As protein: CASTWGLRGAYNEQFF. This chain connects TRBV5-6 to TRBJ2-1, with 7 positions matching TRBD2. From germline, CDR1 is SGHDT and CDR2 YYEEEE. CDR3 length: 16 residues. The trim removed 6 bases at V and 2 bases at J, leaving 11 bases unmatched.